Listed below are T cell receptor beta chains from one sample, sequenced in a study of CD8 T cells in ankylosing spondylitis. One entry per CDR3 protein results from TCRdb running MiXCR on the 5' RACE reads. Of roughly 670,000 distinct CDR3 sequences listed, about 20% are singletons. The material sequenced was blood, either unsorted or a sorted T cell fraction (not recorded which). The receptors here all came from a male donor with ankylosing spondylitis. Each CDR3 is given with its conserved first and last residue.

v_gene	CDR3aa
TRBV25-1	CASSYSQGAVNYGYTF
TRBV20-1	CSATKTSGSTDTQYF
TRBV7-6	CASSPRSGGRNEQFF
TRBV15	CATSSVIKRGAFNEQFF
TRBV4-3	CASSQEWAQGRELFF
TRBV10-3	CAISEAIRAGQETQYF
TRBV7-2	CASSFWTEETQYF
TRBV27	CASSLWTGTSVYEQYF
TRBV4-3	CASSQDQISSSYEQYF
TRBV10-3	CAISELPTNYGYTF
TRBV20-1	CSATRFETGPSNQPQHF
TRBV7-9	CASSSTEAYEQYF
TRBV12-3/TRBV12-4	CASSTRLGPQHF
TRBV29-1	CSVEQGASEQYF
TRBV11-2	CASSFGPLNGEQYF
TRBV7-9	CASTPPGGIHYNEQFF
TRBV6-2/TRBV6-3	CASSYSNLASYNEQFF
TRBV7-3	CASSLISGELFF
TRBV5-6	CASSSGFGGYEQYF
TRBV29-1	CSVDFEGQGLYF
TRBV5-1	CASSWDRGGPYELYF
TRBV28	CASSYSFSGANVLTF
TRBV6-5	CASSFTSGSKTQYF
TRBV20-1	CSARKIGTAYYEQYF
TRBV4-1	CASSQDTERETQYF
TRBV5-1	CASSRRTSGTINEQFF
TRBV2	CASSATGSLSKNIQYF
TRBV9	CASSVEARTAGAGTDTQYF
TRBV5-6	CASSLTGRAYEQYF
TRBV4-1	CASSQVAGEGTYEQYF
TRBV29-1	CSVEGTGTVEFNSPLHF
TRBV5-1	CASSLAADRSTNEKLFF
TRBV4-1	CASSQLLSGPSRNTIYF
TRBV27	CASSFRGGNTQYF
TRBV7-3	CASSLMQGGTGELFF
TRBV6-1	CASSAASGGAFGLEQFF
TRBV9	CASSVGGQGETQYF
TRBV4-3	CASSFGREVHWADTQYF
TRBV9	CASSPNETEYNTGELFF
TRBV12-3/TRBV12-4	CASSPYTGELFF
TRBV4-3	CASSQVFNFHNEQFF
TRBV29-1	CSVGWPGPTDTQYF
TRBV4-3	CASRDRGDNEQFF
TRBV5-6	CASSFDREAAKNIQYF
TRBV10-3	CAISDPGSGDSYEQYF
TRBV12-3/TRBV12-4	CASRRGDSYEQYF